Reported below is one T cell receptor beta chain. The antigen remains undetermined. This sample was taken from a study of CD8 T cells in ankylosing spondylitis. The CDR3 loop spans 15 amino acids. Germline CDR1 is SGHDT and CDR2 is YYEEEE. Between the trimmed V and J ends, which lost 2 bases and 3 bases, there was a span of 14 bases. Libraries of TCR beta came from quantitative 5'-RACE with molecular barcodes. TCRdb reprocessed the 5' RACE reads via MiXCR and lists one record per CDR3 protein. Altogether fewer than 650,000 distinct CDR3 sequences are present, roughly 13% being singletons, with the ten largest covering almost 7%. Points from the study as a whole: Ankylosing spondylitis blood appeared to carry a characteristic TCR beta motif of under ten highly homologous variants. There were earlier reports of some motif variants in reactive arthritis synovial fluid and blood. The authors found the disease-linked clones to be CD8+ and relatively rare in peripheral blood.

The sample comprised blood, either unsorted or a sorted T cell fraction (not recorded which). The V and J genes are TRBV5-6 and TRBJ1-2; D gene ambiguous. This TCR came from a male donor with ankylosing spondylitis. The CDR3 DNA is TGTGCCAGCAGCTTACGATACTACAGTCACTATGGCTACACCTTC. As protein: CASSLRYYSHYGYTF.